This TCR beta chain stems from a study of CXCR3-negative and CXCR3-positive naive CD8 T cells (dated by TCRdb to between 2019 and 2020). Regarding the complete study: In total, 130 million or so TRB reads were obtained, which works out to roughly 1.5 +/- 0.3 million reads per library. Data from about 10 donors, pooled across two independent experiments, went into the diversity and physicochemical repertoire analyses. Naive subsets from five or six donors and memory cells from 3 donors were included in the TRBV-TRBJ cluster analysis.

About this clonotype itself: The antigen it binds to is not known.

For every CD8+ T cell subset, about 300,000 cells were flow-sorted straight into RLT lysis buffer, and each subset was sorted in triplicate. To exclude memory contaminants, naive CD8+ T cells were stringently defined as CD45RO-CCR7+CD27+CD95-. Standard density gradient centrifugation was used to isolate peripheral blood mononuclear cells from buffy coats. Naive CXCR3-negative and CXCR3-positive CD8+ T cells were flow-sorted on a FACSAria III. Total RNA was extracted from sorted cells with an RNeasy Mini Kit. The CDR3, cysteine through phenylalanine, is 12 amino acids long. No DNA is listed. What the authors observed across the whole study: TRB CDR3s from CXCR3-positive naive cells showed higher hydrophobicity (lower Kidera factor 4), lower energy, and higher strength and volume indices than CXCR3-negative naive cells. Repertoire diversity was comparably high in both naive subsets but much lower in memory CD8+ T cells. Because surface CD5, which is linked to self-reactivity in mice, was comparable between the naive subsets, TCR interaction strength was also inferred from the physicochemical properties of TRB CDR3s. Naive CXCR3-negative and CXCR3-positive cells from the same donor showed similar TRBV-TRBJ usage, whereas memory cells showed distinct patterns. CXCR3 expression partially decreased after cryopreservation, so most assays used freshly isolated PBMCs.

Instrument on record: NextSeq 550. The Human TCR Profiling Kit (MiLaboratory) was used to prepare UMI-labeled 5' RACE TRB cDNA libraries. cDNA synthesis used the entire amount of extracted RNA, and PCR amplification then used the entire amount of cDNA produced. Libraries were prepared in parallel using an identical number of PCR cycles. Per the source publication's procedure: About 50,000 +/- 9,200 unique UMI-labeled TRB cDNA molecules per library were extracted with MIGEC and MiXCR, with at least two reads per UMI required. On average, each library contained roughly 40,000 +/- 10,000 functional in-frame TRB CDR3 nucleotide clonotypes without stop codons. After downsampling to 5000 UMI-labeled TRB molecules per sample, diversity metrics such as normalized Shannon-Wiener and Chao1 were calculated in VDJtools. Clonotype-size-weighted physicochemical properties of the central five CDR3 residues (interaction energy, strength, volume and Kidera factor 4) were computed in VDJtools. TCRdb reprocessed the raw reads; every CDR3 protein sequence is a single record, and DNA is not supplied. The V and J calls and clone size come from TCRdb's table, not from the authors' own analysis. This sample's clone table shows around 140,000 distinct CDR3 sequences. The ten biggest clones cover around 0.41% of the sample.

Sequencing used naive CXCR3+ CD8+ T cells from blood. This specimen's cell subset or site label, per the study, means: CD45RO-CCR7+CD27+CD95- naive CD8+ T cells expressing CXCR3 (TNR3+). In this chain, TRBV23-1 is recombined with TRBJ2-4. TRBV23-1 is given ORF status, its function remaining uncertain. This TCR came from a human donor in good health. Some clones in this sample may be carry-over from other donors' samples. CDR3 region: CASSQSRNIQYF.